This passage covers 31 T cell receptor beta chains from one sample sequenced in a study of type 1 regulatory T cells. TCRdb used MiXCR to reprocess the reads, holding one entry per CDR3 protein. This repertoire shows approximately 20,000 distinct CDR3 sequences, roughly 10% found once; its top ten account for approximately 2.8%. Material: CD4+ T cells, either the whole sample or a sorted fraction (not recorded which). The receptors shown here come from a human donor in good health.

Many counts were recorded for this clonotype. The genes are TRBV5-1 and TRBJ2-1, with a weak D call TRBD2 (6 bases). CDR3 length: 17 residues. V was trimmed by 2 bases and J by 2 bases, leaving 17 bases between them. CDR1 is SGHRS, CDR2 YFSETQ, per germline. CDR3 residues: CASSLDRAGQTYNEQFF. For the CDR3, the DNA is TGCGCCAGCAGCTTAGACCGAGCGGGCCAAACCTACAATGAGCAGTTCTTC. The entire variable domain, with the rest obtained from reference TRBV5-1 and TRBJ2-1, is as follows: KAGVTQTPRYLIKTRGQQVTLSCSPISGHRSVSWYQQTPGQGLQFLFEYFSETQRNKGNFPGRFSGRQFSNSRSEMNVSTLELGDSALYLCASSLDRAGQTYNEQFFGPGTRLTVL.

This clonotype showed up just a few times. The V call is TRBV5-1, the J call TRBJ2-1; 8 nucleotides match TRBD2. Germline assignment: CDR1 SGHRS and CDR2 YFSETQ. V trimming: 4 bases; J trimming: 7 bases; junction bases outside the gene matches: 13. This CDR3 region has 16 residues. The CDR3 loop reads CASSALGGRITNEQFF. CDR3 bases: TGCGCCAGCAGCGCTCTAGGCGGGAGGATAACAAATGAGCAGTTCTTC.

This clonotype appeared once. Germline is not matched at one junction end, which may reflect a read error. The rearrangement joins TRBV7-2 to TRBJ2-7; 8 bases match TRBD2. Germline CDR1 reads SGHTA; CDR2 reads FQGNSA. The CDR3 spans 16 residues. Here the CDR3 reads CANSLVGGGYTYEQYF. The CDR3 DNA follows: TGTGCCAACAGCTTAGTAGGCGGGGGGTATACCTACGAGCAGTACTTC.

Of note for this clonotype: A much more abundant neighbour one base away suggests this may be a read error. V and J are TRBV14 and TRBJ1-3; D ambiguous. The CDR3 runs to 14 residues. Germline loops: CDR1 SGHDN, CDR2 FVKESK. CDR3 amino acids: CASSQGISGNTTYF. The CDR3 DNA is TGTGCCAGCAGCCAAGGGATTTCTGGAAACACCACATATTTT.

This clonotype was recorded at least ten times. The rearrangement joins TRBV29-1 to TRBJ2-1; D possibly corresponds to TRBD2 (6 bases). The CDR3 runs to 16 residues. Germline V gene data show CDR1 as SQVTM and CDR2 as ANQGSEA. Deletions cut 7 bases from V and 8 bases from J, with 27 bases between. CDR3 amino acids: CSGTKRGLWVSDEQFF. The CDR3 DNA is TGCAGCGGAACAAAACGAGGACTATGGGTTTCCGATGAGCAGTTCTTC.

The sample holds a few counts of this clonotype. The chain has TRBV25-1 and TRBJ2-7, with unresolved D. This CDR3 is 12 amino acids long. Trimming removed 2 bases at V and 4 bases at J, with 6 bases between. The V gene's germline CDR1 is MGHDK and CDR2 SYGVNS. CDR3 nucleotide sequence: TGTGCCAGCAGTGAACGCGGATACGAGCAGTACTTC. This encodes CASSERGYEQYF.

There are many counts of this clonotype. J is TRBJ2-2 and V is TRBV7-8; D tentatively fits TRBD1 or TRBD2 (5 bases each). This CDR3 has 16 amino acids. Germline V CDR1 and CDR2: SGHVS, FQNEAQ. Between the trimmed V and J ends, which lost 7 bases and 8 bases, there was a span of 23 bases. The CDR3 loop is CASTSGASSVKGELFF. The CDR3 region has the DNA TGTGCCAGCACCTCCGGGGCTAGCTCAGTTAAGGGGGAGCTGTTTTTT.

The sample holds many counts of this clonotype. The chain is built from TRBV7-2 and TRBJ1-1; maybe TRBD1 (5 bases). The CDR3 consists of 14 residues. CDR1 SGHTA and CDR2 FQGNSA come from the germline V gene. Trimming removed 3 bases from V and 6 bases from J, with 14 bases in between. CDR3 amino acids: CASSFGGMGAEAFF. CDR3 nucleotide sequence: TGTGCCAGCAGCTTCGGGGGGATGGGGGCTGAAGCTTTCTTT.

This clonotype showed up many times. The chain joins TRBV28 to TRBJ2-7, with 8 nucleotides matching TRBD2. Trimming at V came to 7 bases and at J to 0 bases, leaving 8 bases not matched to a gene. The CDR3 has 15 residues. The germline CDR1 and CDR2 sequences are MDHEN and SYDVKM. The CDR3 nucleotides are TGTGCCAGCACCTGGGGTCTAGCGGGCTCCTACGAGCAGTACTTC. Its translation is CASTWGLAGSYEQYF.

This clonotype was seen at least ten times. V and J are TRBV28 and TRBJ2-5, with D possibly being TRBD1 or TRBD2 (6 bases each). The CDR3 length is 14 residues. In germline, CDR1 is MDHEN, CDR2 SYDVKM. Trimming pared 6 bases from V and 5 bases from J, leaving 16 bases between. For the CDR3, the DNA is TGTGCCAGCAGACAAATGGGGGGCCGGGAGACCCAGTACTTC. Amino acid sequence: CASRQMGGRETQYF.

This clonotype was seen more than once but under ten times. J is TRBJ1-2 and V is TRBV14; 8 nucleotides line up with TRBD1. The CDR3 consists of 17 residues. V dropped 0 bases and J dropped 4; count of bases not matched to a gene: 10. Germline V gene sequence: CDR1 SGHDN, CDR2 FVKESK. In nucleotides, the CDR3 is TGTGCCAGCAGCCAAGATCTGCGAGACAGGGGTCGCTATGGCTACACCTTC. It specifies CASSQDLRDRGRYGYTF.

This clonotype is medium-sized within its sample. The rearrangement links TRBV5-1 to TRBJ2-1; D may be TRBD2 (5 bases). The V gene's germline CDR1 is SGHRS and CDR2 YFSETQ. The CDR3 runs 16 residues. V lost 0 bases, J lost 0 bases, and 10 bases lay in between. The DNA for the CDR3 is TGCGCCAGCAGCTTGGAATTAGGGAGCTCCTACAATGAGCAGTTCTTC. Its protein product is CASSLELGSSYNEQFF.

In its sample, this clonotype was seen once. The chain recombines TRBV5-5 with TRBJ2-1; D is uncertain. In germline, CDR1 is SGHKS, CDR2 YYEKEE (reference sequence). This CDR3 has 13 amino acids. Trimming stripped 3 bases from V and 9 bases from J, with 13 bases between. The CDR3 sequence is CASSSVLLGEQFF. The CDR3, as DNA: TGTGCCAGCAGCTCGGTCCTTCTCGGTGAGCAGTTCTTC.

This clonotype was observed a handful of times. The chain combines TRBV5-1 with TRBJ2-7; D not resolved. With 0 bases removed from V and 0 bases from J, the gap between germline ends came to 4 bases. There are 13 residues in the CDR3. The germline V gene has CDR1 SGHRS and CDR2 YFSETQ. DNA for the CDR3: TGCGCCAGCAGCTTGGGTGTCTCCTACGAGCAGTACTTC. Its protein product is CASSLGVSYEQYF.

Many counts were recorded for this clonotype. The V gene is TRBV19, the J gene TRBJ2-6, with unresolved D. The CDR3 runs 19 residues. In germline, CDR1 is LNHDA, CDR2 SQIVND (reference sequence). V gave up 0 bases and J gave up 0 bases, with 15 bases separating them. The CDR3 coding sequence is TGTGCCAGTAGTATAGATCGCAGCTTCTCCCTCTCTGGGGCCAACGTCCTGACTTTC. Translating it yields CASSIDRSFSLSGANVLTF.

This clonotype showed up just a few times. The chain links TRBV5-1 to TRBJ2-2; the D gene could be TRBD1 or TRBD2 (5 bases each). The CDR3 covers 13 residues. V lost 7 bases and J lost 11, with 18 bases in between. Germline V gene data show CDR1 as SGHRS and CDR2 as YFSETQ. The CDR3 region is CASRRGVGVELFF. CDR3 in DNA: TGCGCCAGCCGCCGAGGGGTAGGGGTCGAGCTGTTTTTT. Combining the CDR3 with reference TRBV5-1 and TRBJ2-2 gives the whole variable domain KAGVTQTPRYLIKTRGQQVTLSCSPISGHRSVSWYQQTPGQGLQFLFEYFSETQRNKGNFPGRFSGRQFSNSRSEMNVSTLELGDSALYLCASRRGVGVELFFGEGSRLTVL.

This clonotype showed up many times. The gene calls are TRBV20-1 and TRBJ1-4; possibly TRBD1 for D (5 bases). Germline CDR1 and CDR2: DFQATT and SNEGSKA (reference sequence). The CDR3 is made up of 13 amino acids. V was clipped by 6 bases and J by 6 bases, with 14 bases between them. CDR3 in amino acids: CSAKGPFDEKLFF. The DNA for the CDR3 is TGCAGTGCGAAGGGACCTTTTGATGAAAAACTGTTTTTT.

This clonotype was seen at least ten times. The chain links TRBV15 to TRBJ2-7, with unresolved D. The CDR3 is 15 amino acids. V was cut by 0 bases and J by 3 bases, with 12 bases left in between. Per germline, CDR1 LNHNV and CDR2 YYDKDF (reference sequence). The CDR3 bases are TGTGCCACCAGCAGAGATCCCGGATCCCACTACGAGCAGTACTTC. Its protein is CATSRDPGSHYEQYF.

The chain employs TRBV7-2 and TRBJ2-1, with D possibly matching TRBD2 (5 bases). V dropped 5 bases and J dropped 12 bases, with 14 bases sitting between them. Germline loops: CDR1 SGHTA, CDR2 FQGNSA. The CDR3 runs to 12 residues. CDR3 region: CASSPSGVRQFF. The CDR3 DNA is TGTGCCAGCAGCCCGAGCGGTGTCCGGCAGTTCTTC.

This clonotype occurred many times. The chain has TRBV7-9 and TRBJ2-1; D might be TRBD1 (6 bases). The length of the CDR3 is 15 residues. The V and J ends lost 5 bases and 6 bases respectively, with 17 bases between them. In germline, CDR1 is SEHNR, CDR2 FQNEAQ (reference sequence). In DNA form, the CDR3 reads TGTGCCAGCAGCGATACAGGGCGGGCGTTCAATGAGCAGTTCTTC. The encoded protein is CASSDTGRAFNEQFF.

By proportion, this clonotype is medium-sized (0.01 to 0.1%). This sequence joins TRBV28 and TRBJ2-2; D perhaps matches TRBD2 (5 bases). The CDR3 length is 17 residues. CDR1 is MDHEN, CDR2 SYDVKM, per germline. Deletions cut 1 base from V and 7 bases from J, with 19 bases between. The CDR3 region is CASSLSRGRRGNGELFF. In DNA form, the CDR3 reads TGTGCCAGCAGTTTATCGCGAGGCCGTCGGGGTAACGGGGAGCTGTTTTTT.

The chain is built from TRBV12-3 or TRBV12-4 and TRBJ2-1; D is uncertain. V shed 6 bases and J shed 0 bases, with 12 bases lying between them. This CDR3 is 15 amino acids long. CDR3 region: CASRISWASYNEQFF. The DNA for the CDR3 is TGTGCCAGCAGGATCTCCTGGGCCTCCTACAATGAGCAGTTCTTC.

This clonotype was picked up many times. The CDR3 sequence: CASSLPGAGRNTIYF. CDR3 DNA sequence: TGTGCCAGCAGCCTCCCGGGGGCGGGCCGAAACACCATATATTTT. The V gene is TRBV28, the J gene TRBJ1-3; the D gene is possibly TRBD1 (6 bases). The V end was cut by 6 bases, the J end by 5 bases, with 17 bases between. This CDR3 comprises 15 residues. Germline lookup yields CDR1 MDHEN and CDR2 SYDVKM.

This clonotype has ten or more counts. This rearrangement joins TRBV28 to TRBJ2-1; 10 bases map to TRBD2. V lost 6 bases, J lost 7 bases, and 6 bases stayed unmatched. The CDR3 contains 14 residues. The germline V gene encodes CDR1 MDHEN and CDR2 SYDVKM. This CDR3 is CASRPAGGRNEQFF. The DNA for the CDR3 is TGTGCCAGCAGACCAGCGGGAGGGCGAAATGAGCAGTTCTTC.

This clonotype was seen at least ten times. The chain employs TRBV27 and TRBJ1-2; D remains unclear. The V end was cut by 3 bases, the J end by 6 bases, with 5 bases between. Germline V gives CDR1 MNHEY, CDR2 SMNVEV (reference sequence). The CDR3 runs to 11 residues. CDR3 nucleotides: TGTGCCAGCAGTTTCAGCGATGGCTACACCTTC. Amino acids: CASSFSDGYTF.

The chain combines TRBV10-2 with TRBJ1-5; 8 bases line up with TRBD1. Germline V gene data show CDR1 as WSHSY and CDR2 as SAAADI. This CDR3 is 14 amino acids long. Losses at the gene ends were 5 bases for V and 6 bases for J; bases not matched to a gene: 6. This CDR3 reads CASSTHRGSQPQHF. The CDR3, as DNA: TGCGCCAGCAGTACCCACAGGGGGAGTCAGCCCCAGCATTTT.

This clonotype occurred many times. This chain joins TRBV7-8 and TRBJ2-7; tentatively, D is TRBD1 (6 bases). The CDR3 has 16 residues. V shed 4 bases and J shed 4 bases, with 20 bases lying between them. Germline-derived CDR1 and CDR2 are SGHVS and FQNEAQ. The CDR3 DNA sequence: TGTGCCAGCAGCTCCCAGACAGGCCTTAGACCTTACGAGCAGTACTTC. Its translation is CASSSQTGLRPYEQYF. Full variable domain (outside the CDR3, taken from reference TRBV7-8 and TRBJ2-7): GAGVSQSPRYKVAKRGQDVALRCDPISGHVSLFWYQQALGQGPEFLTYFQNEAQLDKSGLPSDRFFAERPEGSVSTLKIQRTQQEDSAVYLCASSSQTGLRPYEQYFGPGTRLTVT.

This clonotype showed up many times. V gene TRBV3-1 combines with J gene TRBJ2-3; D call uncertain. V lost 4 bases and J 1 base, leaving 9 bases between the germline ends. The germline CDR1 and CDR2 sequences are LGHDT and YNNKEL (reference sequence). This CDR3 spans 14 amino acids. The CDR3 region has the DNA TGTGCCAGCAGCCCCGACTGGGGCACAGATACGCAGTATTTT. Amino acids: CASSPDWGTDTQYF.

This clonotype was detected ten times or more. The chain combines TRBV12-3 or TRBV12-4 with TRBJ2-1, with 8 bases matching TRBD2. CDR3 size: 12 residues. The CDR3: CASGSSYNEQFF. CDR3 nucleotide sequence: TGTGCGAGCGGGAGCTCCTACAATGAGCAGTTCTTC.

This clonotype was seen many times. V is TRBV14 and J is TRBJ1-1; TRBD1 is a possible D gene (6 bases). The germline CDR1 and CDR2 sequences are SGHDN and FVKESK. V was clipped by 5 bases and J by 6 bases, with 16 bases between them. The CDR3 runs 14 residues. The CDR3 DNA follows: TGTGCCAGCAGCTTGACAGGCCTCAACGCTGAAGCTTTCTTT. It translates to CASSLTGLNAEAFF.

Judged by abundance, this clonotype is medium-sized. The V call is TRBV7-8, the J call TRBJ2-5; D unclear. V lost 3 bases, J lost 4 bases, and 12 bases lay in between. The CDR3 has 14 amino acids. CDR1 is SGHVS, CDR2 FQNEAQ, per germline. The CDR3 region is CASSFPELRETQYF. CDR3 in DNA: TGTGCCAGCAGCTTCCCGGAACTCCGAGAGACCCAGTACTTC.